This paragraph reports one T cell receptor (beta chain). V lost 3 bases and J lost 6, with 13 bases in between. The CDR3 has 14 residues. Germline CDR1 is SGDLS and CDR2 is YYNGEE. The record originates from a study of human T cells and chemical hapten exposure. The wider study: Throughout the approximately 26-week study, diphenylcyclopropenone was applied weekly to the patients' scalps.

Regarding time point: patch test 3, about 24 weeks after DPC sensitization. Treatment described: therapeutic diphenylcyclopropenone sensitization with weekly scalp DPC. Researchers extracted total RNA from unfractionated whole blood. TCRdb reprocessed the RACE reads with MiXCR, giving one entry per CDR3 protein. Of about 84,000 distinct CDR3 sequences detected, 11% appear once; the ten largest clones hold over 3.5%. The rearrangement joins TRBV9 to TRBJ2-1; D is unresolved. The origin of this receptor is a woman aged 50 to 60 with alopecia areata. Some clones in this sample may be carry-over from other donors' samples. The starting material was whole blood, obtained in connection with sensitization to the hapten diphenylcyclopropenone (DPC). The CDR3 DNA is TGTGCCAGCAGCGCTCGGACCATTGGCAATGAGCAGTTCTTC. Protein: CASSARTIGNEQFF.